The 12 T cell receptor beta chains below all came from one sample that was sequenced in a study of CD8+CD57+ T cells in acquired aplastic anemia. Patients sequenced had flow cytometry evidence of CD8+CD57+ cell expansion. Profiling of TCR beta VDJ combinations and CDR3 sequences used genomic DNA as template. TCRdb processed the reads anew with MiXCR; each CDR3 protein has one entry. The data contain about 190,000 distinct CDR3 sequences, less than 60% of them seen just once; the ten biggest clones take up 9.7%. The specimen sequenced was sorted CD4+, CD8+, or CD8+CD57+ T cells (not recorded which) from PBMCs. The receptors shown here come from a human donor with aplastic anemia.

This chain joins TRBV19 and TRBJ1-6; the D is unclear. V lost 0 bases and J 9 bases, leaving 12 bases between the germline ends. This CDR3 contains 15 residues. Germline-derived CDR1 and CDR2 are LNHDA and SQIVND (reference sequence). The CDR3 DNA reads as TGTGCCAGTAGTATAGAGGGGAGGAGGACTTCACCCCTCCACTTT. Protein: CASSIEGRRTSPLHF.

This clonotype was picked up one time. In DNA form, the CDR3 reads TGTGCCACCAGGAAAAGCGGGAGGGCCAACACCGGGGAGCTGTTTTTT. Protein product: CATRKSGRANTGELFF. This chain joins TRBV15 and TRBJ2-2; 10 nucleotides match TRBD2. The CDR3 totals 16 residues. Germline V gene sequence: CDR1 LNHNV, CDR2 YYDKDF (reference sequence). The J segment lost 2 bases and the V segment lost 6 bases, leaving 6 bases of the junction unmatched.

The chain combines TRBV6-1 with TRBJ1-2; D unclear. The V gene's germline CDR1 is MNHNS and CDR2 SASEGT. The CDR3 has 12 amino acids. Trimming cost V 4 bases and J 7 bases, with 10 bases left between them. The CDR3 region has the DNA TGTGCCAGCAGTGGGTTTAGCGGTGGCTACACCTTC. It translates to CASSGFSGGYTF.

The rearrangement joins TRBV2 to TRBJ1-2; D remains ambiguous. Germline V gives CDR1 SNHLY, CDR2 FYNNEI. The ends were cut back, 0 bases at V and 4 bases at J, with 6 bases in the middle. This CDR3 spans 13 amino acids. Here the CDR3 reads CASSEAFSYGYTF. The DNA for the CDR3 is TGTGCCAGCAGTGAAGCCTTCAGCTATGGCTACACCTTC.

This chain links TRBV19 with TRBJ1-1; D may be TRBD1 (5 bases). Germline V CDR1 and CDR2: LNHDA, SQIVND (reference sequence). This CDR3 comprises 14 residues. Trimming pared 10 bases from V and 4 bases from J, leaving 19 bases between. For the CDR3, the DNA is TGTGCCACACTCGAGGCACCGGGACGCACTGAAGCTTTCTTT. It encodes CATLEAPGRTEAFF.

This clonotype was recorded at least ten times. This chain links TRBV7-8 with TRBJ2-7, with TRBD1 matching 8 bases. Germline loops: CDR1 SGHVS, CDR2 FQNEAQ. CDR3 length: 14 residues. The V gene end was trimmed by 3 bases and the J gene end by 0 bases; junction bases not matched to a gene: 1. CDR3 loop: CASSLGTGSYEQYF. CDR3 bases: TGTGCCAGCAGCTTGGGGACAGGCTCCTACGAGCAGTACTTC.

The chain has TRBV9 and TRBJ2-7, with D maybe TRBD1 (5 bases). V was trimmed by 3 bases and J by 3 bases, leaving 13 bases between them. The V gene's germline CDR1 is SGDLS and CDR2 YYNGEE. CDR3 size: 14 residues. The CDR3 bases are TGTGCCAGCAGCGCCCCGGGCAGGGACTACGAGCAGTACTTC. Its translation: CASSAPGRDYEQYF.

CDR3 nucleotide sequence: TGTGCCAGCAGCCTAGGAGGACGGGGGAGCTCCTACGAGCAGTACTTC. This encodes CASSLGGRGSSYEQYF. The rearrangement uses TRBV11-2 and TRBJ2-7; D possibly corresponds to TRBD2 (6 bases). This CDR3 is built from 16 residues. Germline CDR1 is SGHAT and CDR2 is FQNNGV. Trimming pared 5 bases from V and 0 bases from J, leaving 17 bases between.

The genes are TRBV27 and TRBJ1-2; D is undetermined. Germline-derived CDR1 and CDR2 are MNHEY and SMNVEV (reference sequence). The CDR3 is made up of 15 amino acids. Between the trimmed V and J ends, which lost 0 bases and 0 bases, there was a span of 8 bases. CDR3 nucleotide sequence: TGTGCCAGCAGTTTATCGCCCAGGCCTAACTATGGCTACACCTTC. This gives the protein CASSLSPRPNYGYTF.

In its sample, this clonotype was seen many times. The J gene is TRBJ2-3, the V gene TRBV19; 7 bases agree with TRBD1. The CDR3 contains 16 residues. With 1 base clipped from V and 3 bases from J, the junction kept 7 bases outside the gene matches. Germline lookup yields CDR1 LNHDA and CDR2 SQIVND (reference sequence). The CDR3 protein is CASSIGRTGRTDTQYF. The CDR3 coding sequence is TGTGCCAGTAGTATAGGACGGACAGGAAGGACAGATACGCAGTATTTT.

The rearrangement links TRBV4-3 to TRBJ1-6, with D possibly being TRBD1 (6 bases). The CDR3 runs 16 residues. Trimming took 2 bases from V and 9 from J, leaving 17 bases between them. Germline V lookup: CDR1 LGHNA, CDR2 YSLEER. The CDR3 protein is CASSQLASQGRSPLHF. In DNA form, the CDR3 reads TGCGCCAGCAGCCAACTAGCGTCACAGGGACGTTCACCCCTCCACTTT.

This clonotype was seen repeatedly, ten times or more. The chain is built from TRBV6-1 and TRBJ1-2; 10 nucleotides line up with TRBD1. Germline V CDR1 and CDR2: MNHNS, SASEGT. Trimming at V came to 6 bases and at J to 5 bases, leaving 9 bases not matched to a gene. The CDR3 sequence is 15 residues long. As DNA, the CDR3 is TGTGCCAGCAGCACACAGGGACAGGGGAAGTATGGCTACACCTTC. This encodes CASSTQGQGKYGYTF.